These T cell receptor beta chains were read from a single sample in a study of radiotherapy plus CTLA-4 blockade in lung cancer. Data came from immunoSEQ multiplex PCR; TCRdb stores just in-frame clones and leaves some out. The sample holds 30,000 to 35,000 clones, 60% to 75% seen once. The sample here was peripheral blood, taken from a patient treated with radiotherapy plus ipilimumab. These TCRs come from a human donor with non-small cell lung cancer who had stable disease on radiotherapy plus ipilimumab. Both conserved end residues are part of each CDR3. Fields, in order: V gene, D gene, J gene, clone size, CDR3 protein, CDR3 DNA. The D gene is left open where the match is weak. Clone size, where shown, is once, few, many, or a class for clones that have expanded.

>TRBV11-2|TRBD1|TRBJ2-7|once
CASRDWTGREQYF
TGTGCCAGCAGAGACTGGACAGGGCGCGAGCAGTACTTC
>TRBV27|-|TRBJ2-7|few
CARRQGKGGSQSYEQYF
TGTGCCAGGAGACAGGGCAAGGGCGGGAGCCAGTCCTACGAGCAGTACTTC
>TRBV14|-|TRBJ2-7|-
CASSRDLGSYEQYF
TGTGCCAGCAGCCGGGACTTGGGCTCCTACGAGCAGTACTTC
>TRBV18|TRBD2|TRBJ2-1|few
CASSPGGLRNNEQFF
TGTGCCAGCTCACCAGGGGGACTAAGAAATAATGAGCAGTTCTTC
>TRBV11-3|TRBD2|TRBJ2-7|-
CASSPQLTSGGYEQYF
TGTGCCAGCAGCCCTCAATTGACTAGCGGGGGCTACGAGCAGTACTTC
>TRBV20-1|-|TRBJ2-1|-
CSASGWNEQFF
TGCAGTGCTAGTGGATGGAATGAGCAGTTCTTC
>TRBV28|-|TRBJ1-2|-
CASSQAGAEGYTF
TGTGCCAGCAGTCAAGCAGGGGCGGAGGGCTACACCTTC
>TRBV7-2|-|TRBJ2-1|few
CASSLAENEQFF
TGTGCCAGCAGCTTAGCAGAAAATGAGCAGTTCTTC
>TRBV7-8|TRBD2|TRBJ2-7|-
CASSSWTSGPSYEQYF
TGTGCCAGCAGCTCCTGGACTAGCGGGCCCTCCTACGAGCAGTACTTC
>TRBV2|-|TRBJ2-3|-
CASSDPSSTDTQYF
TGTGCCAGCAGTGACCCTAGCAGCACAGATACGCAGTATTTT
>TRBV7-9|TRBD2|TRBJ2-1|-
CASSLSGSGNEQFF
TGTGCCAGCAGCTTAAGCGGGAGCGGCAATGAGCAGTTCTTC
>TRBV4-2|TRBD2|TRBJ2-3|few
CASSQDLAGGTDTQYF
TGTGCCAGCAGCCAAGACCTAGCGGGGGGGACAGATACGCAGTATTTT
>TRBV21-1|-|TRBJ1-5|-
CASSKAWSNQPQHF
TGTGCCAGCAGCAAAGCGTGGAGCAATCAGCCCCAGCATTTT
>TRBV7-6|-|TRBJ2-5|once
CASSLGDPGRRTGETQYF
TGTGCCAGCAGCTTAGGGGACCCAGGGAGGAGGACCGGAGAGACCCAGTACTTC
>TRBV6-5|TRBD2|TRBJ2-7|-
CASSGTSGSYEQYF
TGTGCCAGCAGTGGGACTAGCGGTTCCTACGAGCAGTACTTC